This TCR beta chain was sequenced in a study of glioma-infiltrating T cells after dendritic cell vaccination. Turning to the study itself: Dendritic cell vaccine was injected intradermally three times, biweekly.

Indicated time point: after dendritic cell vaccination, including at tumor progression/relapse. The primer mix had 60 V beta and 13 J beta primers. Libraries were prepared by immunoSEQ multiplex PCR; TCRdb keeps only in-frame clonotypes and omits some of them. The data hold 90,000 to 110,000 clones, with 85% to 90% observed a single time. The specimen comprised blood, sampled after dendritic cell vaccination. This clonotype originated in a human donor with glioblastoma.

The CDR3 reads CSASSSYEQYF. Written as DNA, the CDR3 is TGCAGTGCGAGTAGCTCCTACGAGCAGTACTTC. The chain carries TRBV20-1 and TRBJ2-7; the D is unclear. Germline loops: CDR1 DFQATT, CDR2 SNEGSKA (reference sequence). CDR3 length: 11 residues. The V and J ends lost 6 bases and 0 bases respectively, with 6 bases between them.